The entry below gives a single T cell receptor beta chain sequence along with its context. The sample is drawn from a study of cytomegalovirus exposure and HLA in healthy donors. CDR3 length: 15 residues. Trimming took 4 bases from V and 2 from J; bases not matched to a gene: 8. The germline gives CDR1 SGHNT, CDR2 YYREEE (reference sequence). PCR used 60 Vbeta primers and 13 Jbeta primers. Profiling relied on immunoSEQ multiplex PCR, and the TCRdb table lists in-frame clones only, not all of them. The sample lists approximately 130,000 clones; approximately 72% were seen once. This chain uses TRBV5-4 with TRBJ2-7, with 8 nucleotides matching TRBD1. The clonotype comes from a woman aged 45 to 65 in good health and CMV-seropositive. Sequencing used PBMCs. The CDR3 here is CASSTRQGSTYEQYF. In nucleotides, the CDR3 is TGTGCCAGCAGCACCCGACAGGGGTCAACCTACGAGCAGTACTTC.